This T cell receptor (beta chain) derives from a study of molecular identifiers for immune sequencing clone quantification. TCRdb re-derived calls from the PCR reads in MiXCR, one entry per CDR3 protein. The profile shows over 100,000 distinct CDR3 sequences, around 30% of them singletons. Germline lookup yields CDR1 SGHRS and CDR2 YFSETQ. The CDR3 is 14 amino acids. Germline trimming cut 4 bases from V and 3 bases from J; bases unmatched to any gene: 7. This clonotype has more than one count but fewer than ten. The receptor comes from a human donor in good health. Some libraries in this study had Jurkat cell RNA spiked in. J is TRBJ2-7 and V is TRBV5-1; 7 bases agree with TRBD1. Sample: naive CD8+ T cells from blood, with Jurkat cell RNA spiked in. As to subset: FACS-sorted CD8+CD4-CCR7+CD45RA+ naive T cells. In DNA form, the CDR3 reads TGCGCCAGCAGCCCGGAGACAGGGAACTACGAGCAGTACTTC. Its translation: CASSPETGNYEQYF.